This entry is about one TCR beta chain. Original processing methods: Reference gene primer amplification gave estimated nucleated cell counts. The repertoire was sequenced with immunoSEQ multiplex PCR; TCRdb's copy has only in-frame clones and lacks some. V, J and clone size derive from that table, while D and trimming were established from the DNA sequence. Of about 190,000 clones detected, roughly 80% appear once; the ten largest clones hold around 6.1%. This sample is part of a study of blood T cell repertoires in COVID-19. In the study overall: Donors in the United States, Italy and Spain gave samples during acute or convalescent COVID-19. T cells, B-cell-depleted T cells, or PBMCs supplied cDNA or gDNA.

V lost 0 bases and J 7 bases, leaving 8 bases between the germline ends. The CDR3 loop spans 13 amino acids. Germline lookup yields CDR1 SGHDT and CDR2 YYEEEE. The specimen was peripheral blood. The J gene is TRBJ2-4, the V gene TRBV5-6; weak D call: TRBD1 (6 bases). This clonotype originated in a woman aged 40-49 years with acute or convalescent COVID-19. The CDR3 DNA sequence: TGTGCCAGCAGCTTGGCCACAGGGAACATTCAGTACTTC. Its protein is CASSLATGNIQYF.